This paragraph covers one T cell receptor beta chain sequence. The clone's antigen remains unknown. No base qualities exist here, and no much larger clone lies one base off it. One collaborating source in Seattle enrolled patients while the patients were actively infected and followed the patients over time throughout the course of disease. Whole blood was collected in K2EDTA tubes by collaborating institutions according to the institutions' own protocols. For TCRbeta analysis, collaborator samples were shipped as frozen whole blood, as isolated PBMCs, or as DNA extracted from either sample type. These data are taken from a study of blood T cell repertoires in COVID-19 (dated by TCRdb to the early 2020s). A note on the overall study: Samples covering the acute and convalescent phases of COVID-19 were provided by collaborators in the United States, Italy and Spain. The prospective study material was composed of cDNA or gDNA derived from T cells, B-cell-depleted T cells, or PBMCs. Deeply sampled blood TCRbeta repertoires from subjects exposed to, actively infected with, or recovered from COVID-19 were included in the dataset. The repertoires were released in a freely available public database meant as a resource for research on the immune response to SARS-CoV-2. Samples were obtained from the ongoing ImmuneRACE study (first 160 participants) and from some 1,300 subjects provided by 6 global collaborators. A de-identified subject ID, COVID-19 status, age in years and sex were almost always included in the sample metadata. Where available, HLA class I and class II types were taken from metadata supplied by the sample provider and were not determined by assay-based typing.

Paper-wide results and their limitations: How much clinical and demographic metadata was included differed by source and by participant, and the metadata was provided uncurated.

V trim: 4 bases; J trim: 0 bases; unmatched bases: 7. As encoded in the germline V gene, CDR1 is SGDLS while CDR2 is YYNGEE. The CDR3 numbers 16 residues from cysteine through phenylalanine. Left in the record is the CDR3 DNA by itself, 48 bases read in frame from the first base. TCRbeta CDR3 regions were amplified from genomic DNA using the immunoSEQ Assay, a bias-controlled multiplex PCR. In the source study's methods: Nucleated cell counts per sample were estimated from amplification of reference gene primers within the assay. To quantify the absolute abundance of each unique TCRbeta CDR3 rearrangement, sequence reads were collapsed and filtered. For each sample, productive Simpson clonality was calculated by taking the square root of Simpson's diversity index across productive rearrangements. TCRdb carries this immuneACCESS record with in-frame sequences only. Its versions omit some clonotypes, under half of them owing to an unresolved V gene in the studies checked, with the rest unexplained. V and J calls plus clone size are reproduced from that table; the DNA served to infer D and trimming. The sample records 150,000 to 250,000 clones, roughly 80% of which are singletons. Around 6% of the sample belongs to the ten largest clones.

Sequencing input: peripheral blood. The sequence joins TRBV9 to TRBJ2-1; 7 middle bases align to TRBD1. The receptor comes from a woman in her forties with COVID-19, enrolled during active disease. The bases read TGTGCCAGCAGCCCAAGGACAGGCAGCTCCTACAATGAGCAGTTCTTC. Its translation is CASSPRTGSSYNEQFF.